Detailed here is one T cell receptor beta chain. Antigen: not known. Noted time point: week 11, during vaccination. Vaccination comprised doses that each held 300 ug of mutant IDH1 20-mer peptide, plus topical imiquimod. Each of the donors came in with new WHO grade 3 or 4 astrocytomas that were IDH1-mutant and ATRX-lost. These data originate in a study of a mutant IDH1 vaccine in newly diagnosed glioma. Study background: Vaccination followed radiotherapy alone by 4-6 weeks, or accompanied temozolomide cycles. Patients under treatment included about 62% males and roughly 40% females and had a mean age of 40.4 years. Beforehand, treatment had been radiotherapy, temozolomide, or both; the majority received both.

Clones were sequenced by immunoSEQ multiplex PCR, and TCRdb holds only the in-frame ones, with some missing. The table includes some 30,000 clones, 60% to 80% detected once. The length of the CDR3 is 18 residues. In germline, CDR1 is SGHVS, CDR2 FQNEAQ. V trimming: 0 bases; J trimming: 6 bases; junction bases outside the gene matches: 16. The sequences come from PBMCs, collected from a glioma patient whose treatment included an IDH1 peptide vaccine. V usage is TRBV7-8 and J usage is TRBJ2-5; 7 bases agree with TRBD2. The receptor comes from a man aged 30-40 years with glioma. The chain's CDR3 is CASSLAEGAGEFKKTQYF. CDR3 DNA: TGTGCCAGCAGCTTAGCGGAGGGTGCGGGGGAATTCAAAAAGACCCAGTACTTC.